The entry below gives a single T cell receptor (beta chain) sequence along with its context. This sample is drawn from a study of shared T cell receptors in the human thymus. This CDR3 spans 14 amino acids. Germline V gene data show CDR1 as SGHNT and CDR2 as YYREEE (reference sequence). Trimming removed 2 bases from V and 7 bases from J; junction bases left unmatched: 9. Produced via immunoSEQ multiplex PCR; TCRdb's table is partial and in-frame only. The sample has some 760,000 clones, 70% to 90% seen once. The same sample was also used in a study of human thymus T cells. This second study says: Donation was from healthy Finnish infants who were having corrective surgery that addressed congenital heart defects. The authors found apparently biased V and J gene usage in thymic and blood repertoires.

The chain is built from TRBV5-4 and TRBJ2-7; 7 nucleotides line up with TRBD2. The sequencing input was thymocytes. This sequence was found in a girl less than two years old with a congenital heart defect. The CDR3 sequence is CASSLRAGRREQYF. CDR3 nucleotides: TGTGCCAGCAGCTTACGAGCGGGGAGGAGGGAGCAGTACTTC.